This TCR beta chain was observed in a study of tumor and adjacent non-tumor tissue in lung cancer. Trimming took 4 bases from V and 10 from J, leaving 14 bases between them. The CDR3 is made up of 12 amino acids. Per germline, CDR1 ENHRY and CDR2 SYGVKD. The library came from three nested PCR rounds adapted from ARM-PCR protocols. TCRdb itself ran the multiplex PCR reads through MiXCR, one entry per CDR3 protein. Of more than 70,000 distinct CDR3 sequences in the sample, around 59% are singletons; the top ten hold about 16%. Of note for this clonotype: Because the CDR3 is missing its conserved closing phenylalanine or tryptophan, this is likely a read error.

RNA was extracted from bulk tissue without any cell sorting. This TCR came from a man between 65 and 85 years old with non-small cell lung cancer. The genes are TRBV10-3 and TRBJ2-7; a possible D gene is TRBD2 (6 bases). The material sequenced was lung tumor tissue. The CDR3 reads CAISAGNGGQYL. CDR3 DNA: TGTGCCATCAGTGCCGGTAACGGGGGTCAGTACTTA.